This TCR beta chain stems from a study of control samples from healthy donors and cancer patients (dated by TCRdb to 2018 to 2021). Receptor amplification or capture employed the immunoSEQ multiplex PCR assay. Drawn from immuneACCESS, this table holds only the in-frame rearrangements with V and J called that TCRdb kept. Clones are partly lost; checked studies trace under half to an unresolved V gene and leave the rest unexplained. The sample contains approximately 70,000 clones, around 87% of them found a single time. Together, the top ten hold around 2% of the sample. V lost 1 base and J lost 2 bases; the stretch between them is 12 bases long. The CDR3 covers 16 residues, taking in both the cysteine and the phenylalanine. The sequence is cut down to CDR3 DNA, 48 bases in frame from base 1. CDR1 and CDR2 (MGHRA, YSYEKL) derive from the germline V gene. Only a few counts were recorded for this clone. There is no known antigen for this receptor. The record has no base qualities; no much larger clone is one base away.

The chain employs TRBV4-1 and TRBJ1-5, with no reliable assignment of the D segment. What was sequenced was PBMCs. This TCR was recovered from a woman between 45 and 60 years old with head and neck cancer. The sequenced DNA: TGCGCCAGCAGCCAAGGTCTGTCGGGAGGCAATCAGCCCCAGCATTTT. This sequence encodes CASSQGLSGGNQPQHF.